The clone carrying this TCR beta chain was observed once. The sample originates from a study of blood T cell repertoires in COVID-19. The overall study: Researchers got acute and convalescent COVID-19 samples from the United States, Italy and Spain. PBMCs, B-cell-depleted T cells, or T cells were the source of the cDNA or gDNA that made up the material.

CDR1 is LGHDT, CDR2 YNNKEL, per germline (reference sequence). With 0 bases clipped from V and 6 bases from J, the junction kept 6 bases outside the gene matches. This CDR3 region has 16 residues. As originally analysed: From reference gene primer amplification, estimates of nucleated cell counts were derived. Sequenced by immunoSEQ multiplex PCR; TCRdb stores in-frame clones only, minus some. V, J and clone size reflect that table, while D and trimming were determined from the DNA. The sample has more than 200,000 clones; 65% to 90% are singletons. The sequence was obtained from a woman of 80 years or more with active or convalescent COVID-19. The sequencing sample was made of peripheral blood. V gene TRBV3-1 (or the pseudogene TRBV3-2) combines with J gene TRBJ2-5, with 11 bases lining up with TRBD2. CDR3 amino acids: CASSQERVAGGKTQYF. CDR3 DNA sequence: TGTGCCAGCAGCCAAGAGAGGGTAGCGGGAGGGAAGACCCAGTACTTC.